The 20 T cell receptor beta chains below were found in one sample sequenced in a study of tumor-infiltrating lymphocytes in primary liver carcinoma. Co-extraction of RNA and DNA was performed on about 18-30 mg of unsorted bulk tissue. From around 520 ng of total RNA, TCR beta-specific cDNA was reverse-transcribed using a constant-region primer. Three nested multiplex PCR rounds, a slightly modified ARM-PCR, produced the libraries for TCR beta. Running around 9 cycles apiece, the first two PCR rounds relied on TRBV1-TRBV30 forward primers together with a C-beta reverse primer. A single record per CDR3 protein comes from TCRdb applying MiXCR to the multiplex PCR reads. This sample yields some 38,000 distinct CDR3 sequences, of which roughly 69% are seen a single time; less than 20% belongs to the top ten. The specimen was liver tumor tissue from sampling region 4. The subset here: tumor region T4, right-lateral pole. The source is a man aged 40-50 years with primary liver carcinoma and hepatitis B virus infection.

Concerning this clonotype: At one end, the junction sequence differs from germline, possibly due to a read error. The V call is TRBV7-8, the J call TRBJ1-5; TRBD1 might be the D (5 bases). The CDR3 is made up of 15 amino acids. Germline CDR1 and CDR2: SGHVS and FQNEAQ. This CDR3 is CASSLGTGENRPQHF. CDR3 coding DNA: TGTGCCAGCAGCTTAGGGACGGGGGAGAATCGGCCCCAGCATTTT.

About this clonotype: Its ends do not fully match the called genes, so a read error is possible. The genes are TRBV6-5 and TRBJ2-1; 8 bases line up with TRBD2. The CDR3 runs 15 residues. Germline V gene data show CDR1 as MNHEY and CDR2 as SVGAGI. This CDR3 reads CAISLREVAYNEQLF. CDR3 DNA sequence: TGTGCCATCAGCTTGCGGGAGGTCGCCTACAATGAGCAGCTCTTC.

This clonotype is labeled medium-sized. The chain has TRBV6-6 and TRBJ2-3; 8 bases fit TRBD1. The CDR3 totals 14 residues. Germline-derived CDR1 and CDR2 are MNHNY and SVGAGI (reference sequence). The V and J ends lost 6 bases and 5 bases, in that order; junction bases with no gene match: 7. The CDR3 DNA sequence: TGTGCCAGCAGGTCTACAGGGGGTGGAGATACGCAGTATTTT. Amino acid sequence: CASRSTGGGDTQYF.

A remark on this clonotype: Its ends do not fully match the called genes, so a read error is possible. The rearrangement joins TRBV29-1 to TRBJ2-7; possibly TRBD2 for D (5 bases). CDR3 length: 12 residues. Germline V gives CDR1 SQVTM, CDR2 ANQGSEA. The CDR3 sequence is CNAGWGYHERYF. In DNA form, the CDR3 reads TGCAACGCGGGTTGGGGTTATCACGAGCGGTACTTC.

The table lists this clonotype with a few counts. This CDR3 is missing its conserved last phenylalanine or tryptophan, likely due to a read error. V gene TRBV12-3 or TRBV12-4 combines with J gene TRBJ2-3; no reliable D call. V shed 5 bases and J shed 4 bases, with 16 bases lying between them. The CDR3 has 15 amino acids. This CDR3 reads CASSPFALFSDTQYL. CDR3 coding DNA: TGTGCCAGCAGTCCCTTCGCCTTGTTCTCAGATACGCAGTATCTT.

On this clonotype itself: One end of the junction does not line up with germline, which may come from a read error. The rearrangement joins TRBV11-2 to TRBJ2-7; D is perhaps TRBD2 (5 bases). Germline CDR1 is SGHAT and CDR2 is FQNNGV. This CDR3 is built from 14 residues. CDR3 nucleotide sequence: TGTGCCAGTAGCTCTAGCAGGAACTCCTACGAGCAGCATTTC. Its translation is CASSSSRNSYEQHF.

A word on this clonotype: Germline is not matched at one junction end, which may reflect a read error. The J gene is TRBJ1-2, the V gene TRBV7-9; possible D gene TRBD1, 5 bases. This CDR3 region has 14 residues. In germline, CDR1 is SEHNR, CDR2 FQNEAQ (reference sequence). Here the CDR3 reads CASRWYGGFHGYTF. As DNA, the CDR3 is TGTGCCAGCAGATGGTACGGGGGGTTTCATGGCTACACATTC. The whole variable domain, filled in from reference TRBV7-9 and TRBJ1-2, reads DTGVSQNPRHKITKRGQNVTFRCDPISEHNRLYWYRQTLGQGPEFLTYFQNEAQLEKSRLLSDRFSAERPKGSFSTLEIQRTEQGDSAMYLCASRWYGGFHGYTFGSGTRLTVV.

The rearrangement links TRBV30 to TRBJ2-1; TRBD2 is a possible D gene (6 bases). The CDR3 has 16 residues. Germline CDR1 and CDR2: GTSNPN and SVGIG (reference sequence). The V end lost 5 bases, the J end lost 9 bases, and 26 bases lay between the germline ends. CDR3 sequence reads: CAWGDSGRADGSEQFF. CDR3 DNA sequence: TGTGCCTGGGGTGATAGCGGAAGGGCCGATGGCTCTGAGCAGTTCTTC. Full variable domain (outside the CDR3, taken from reference TRBV30 and TRBJ2-1): SQTIHQWPATLVQPVGSPLSLECTVEGTSNPNLYWYRQAAGRGLQLLFYSVGIGQISSEVPQNLSASRPQDRQFILSSKKLLLSDSGFYLCAWGDSGRADGSEQFFGPGTRLTVL.

As regards this clonotype: Just one base apart from a much larger clone, this may be a read error. This chain uses TRBV7-8 with TRBJ2-5, with D maybe TRBD2 (5 bases). The CDR3 runs to 13 residues. V lost 5 bases to trimming and J lost 7 bases, with 14 bases between them. CDR1 and CDR2 from the germline V gene are SGHVS and FQNEAQ. CDR3 sequence: CASSVGIRGTQYF. The CDR3 region has the DNA TGTGCCAGCAGCGTCGGGATCCGGGGGACCCAGTACTTC.

The table lists this clonotype with a few counts. Since no conserved phenylalanine or tryptophan closes the CDR3, a read error is the likely cause. This sequence joins TRBV6-1 and TRBJ1-5, with D unresolved. This CDR3 spans 11 amino acids. Germline-derived CDR1 and CDR2 are MNHNS and SASEGT. DNA for the CDR3: TGTGCCGGCAGTGAATTTGGTCCCCAGCATTAT. Residues: CAGSEFGPQHY.

For this clonotype: The junction and the germline gene differ at one end; a read error may be behind it. The J gene is TRBJ1-6, the V gene TRBV14; D is unclear. The CDR3 is 15 amino acids. CDR1 is SGHDN and CDR2 is FVKESK in the germline V gene. The chain's CDR3 is CAISQETLANSPLHF. The DNA for the CDR3 is TGTGCCATCAGCCAGGAGACACTAGCTAATTCACCCCTCCACTTT.

In regard to this clonotype: The CDR3 end shows no conserved phenylalanine or tryptophan, and so a read error is likely. V is TRBV6-2 or TRBV6-3 and J is TRBJ2-7, with D maybe TRBD2 (5 bases). Germline V gene sequence: CDR1 MNHEY, CDR2 SVGEGT. The CDR3 spans 13 residues. The CDR3 protein is CAGSYGVPYEQYL. The CDR3 DNA follows: TGTGCCGGCAGTTACGGGGTACCCTACGAGCAGTACCTC.

About this clonotype itself: This CDR3 is missing its conserved last phenylalanine or tryptophan, likely due to a read error. The chain has TRBV6-2 or TRBV6-3 and TRBJ2-1; unclear D gene. This CDR3 spans 15 amino acids. Germline V gives CDR1 MNHEY, CDR2 SVGEGT. V shed 5 bases and J shed 0 bases, with 11 bases lying between them. The DNA of the CDR3 is TGTGCCAGCAGTGCCAGCGAACACTCCTACAATGAGCAGTTCCGA. Translating it yields CASSASEHSYNEQFR.

The J gene is TRBJ1-4, the V gene TRBV25-1; D is undetermined. The CDR3 sequence is 14 residues long. Germline lookup yields CDR1 MGHDK and CDR2 SYGVNS. Between the trimmed V and J ends, which lost 9 bases and 2 bases, there was a span of 13 bases. The CDR3 DNA reads as TGTGCCAGTATACCCGGACGGACTAATGAAAAACTGTTTTTT. Encoded protein: CASIPGRTNEKLFF. The full variable domain, in which reference TRBV25-1 and TRBJ1-4 provide the parts outside the CDR3, is EADIYQTPRYLVIGTGKKITLECSQTMGHDKMYWYQQDPGMELHLIHYSYGVNSTEKGDLSSESTVSRIRTEHFPLTLESARPSHTSQYLCASIPGRTNEKLFFGSGTQLSVL.

Regarding this clonotype: Without the conserved terminal phenylalanine or tryptophan, this CDR3 likely stems from a read error. The chain recombines TRBV7-8 with TRBJ2-7; 7 positions match TRBD1. V was pared by 4 bases and J by 5 bases, with 11 bases of the junction left unmatched. This CDR3 has 15 residues. Germline lookup yields CDR1 SGHVS and CDR2 FQNEAQ. The CDR3 DNA is TGTGCCAGCAGCTCTTATGACAGGGAGCCCCACGAGCAGTACATC. Translating gives CASSSYDREPHEQYI.

The genes are TRBV28 and TRBJ1-1, with D maybe TRBD1 (5 bases). The length of the CDR3 is 15 residues. The V end was cut by 7 bases, the J end by 0 bases, with 15 bases between. Per germline, CDR1 MDHEN and CDR2 SYDVKM. CDR3 in DNA: TGTGCCAGCAATCGGGGGAGGAGTATGAACACTGAAGCTTTCTTT. This sequence encodes CASNRGRSMNTEAFF.

Ten or more counts support this clonotype. The J gene is TRBJ2-7, the V gene TRBV28; D call uncertain. Germline CDR1 and CDR2: MDHEN and SYDVKM. The CDR3 contains 10 residues. Trimming shortened V by 7 bases and J by 6 bases, and 7 bases separated the two germline ends. The CDR3 reads CASKDGEQYF. DNA of the CDR3: TGTGCCAGCAAAGACGGCGAGCAGTACTTC.

Worth noting for this clonotype: A read error may account for a junction end that differs from germline. The chain combines TRBV7-9 with TRBJ1-4; maybe TRBD1 (6 bases). Germline-derived CDR1 and CDR2 are SEHNR and FQNEAQ (reference sequence). The CDR3 consists of 15 residues. The DNA of the CDR3 is TGTGTCAGCAACGCCCACAGGGTATTGCGTAAAAAACTGTTTTTT. Its translation is CVSNAHRVLRKKLFF.

A note on this clonotype: A read error may account for a junction end that differs from germline. The rearrangement links TRBV6-9 to TRBJ2-1; 7 bases fit TRBD2. The V gene's germline CDR1 is MNHGY and CDR2 SVAAGI. The CDR3 totals 20 residues. The CDR3 coding sequence is TGTGCCAGCAGTTATTCCGTGGGAGGGTCCGATCGGAGCTCCTACAATGAGCACTTCTTC. Protein product: CASSYSVGGSDRSSYNEHFF.

This clonotype came up a few times. This is likely a read error, given that the CDR3 carries no conserved phenylalanine or tryptophan at its end. The V gene is TRBV30, the J gene TRBJ2-1; 11 bases map to TRBD2. This CDR3 contains 16 residues. Germline lookup yields CDR1 GTSNPN and CDR2 SVGIG (reference sequence). J was trimmed by 9 bases and V by 1 base; bases with no gene match: 11. This chain's CDR3 is CAWSGSGRAGGAEQFY. For the CDR3, the DNA is TGTGCCTGGAGTGGTAGCGGGAGGGCCGGTGGCGCTGAGCAGTTCTAC.